This T cell receptor beta chain was identified during a study of blood T cell repertoires in COVID-19. Whole-study context: Both acute and convalescent COVID-19 samples were obtained from the United States, Italy and Spain. T cells, B-cell-depleted T cells, or PBMCs provided the cDNA or gDNA that served as material.

All enrollees were roughly 18 to 89 years old and from around 25 US areas. Which cohort a participant joined came from the clinical history participants gave. The protocol was immunoSEQ multiplex PCR, while the TCRdb copy is restricted to in-frame clones and leaves out a portion. The sample shows around 200,000 clones, 80% of them seen only once. The sample taken for sequencing was PBMCs or T cells enriched from blood (not recorded which). The receptor comes from a woman aged 35 to 49 with acute COVID-19.

The CDR3 spells CASSPMGHTTGGTNQPQHF. The DNA for the CDR3 is TGTGCCAGCAGCCCTATGGGCCACACAACCGGAGGGACGAATCAGCCCCAGCATTTT. The J gene is TRBJ1-5, the V gene TRBV7-8; weak D call: TRBD1 (5 bases). This CDR3 has 19 amino acids. CDR1 SGHVS and CDR2 FQNEAQ come from the germline V gene. V was trimmed by 5 bases and J by 4 bases, leaving 27 bases between them.